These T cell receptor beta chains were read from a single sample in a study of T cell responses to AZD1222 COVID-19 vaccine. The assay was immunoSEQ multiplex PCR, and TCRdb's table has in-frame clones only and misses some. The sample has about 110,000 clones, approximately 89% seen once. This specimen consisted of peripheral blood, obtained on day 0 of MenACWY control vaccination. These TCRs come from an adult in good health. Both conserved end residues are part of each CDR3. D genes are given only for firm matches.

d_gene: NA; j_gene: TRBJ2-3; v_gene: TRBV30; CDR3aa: CAWSGFAPGATDTQYF
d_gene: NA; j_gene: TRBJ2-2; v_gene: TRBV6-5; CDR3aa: CASSYGAGWIAGELFF
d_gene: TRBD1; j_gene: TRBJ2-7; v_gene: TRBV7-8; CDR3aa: CASSAWDREAYEQYF
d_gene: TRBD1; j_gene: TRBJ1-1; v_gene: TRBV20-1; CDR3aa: CSAGQGTEAFF
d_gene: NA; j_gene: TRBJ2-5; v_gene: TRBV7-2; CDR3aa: CASSETEETQYF
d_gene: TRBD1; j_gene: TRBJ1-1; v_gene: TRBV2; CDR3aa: CASSEAGQPYTEAFF
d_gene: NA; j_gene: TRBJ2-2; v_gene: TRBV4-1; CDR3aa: CASSQAPGAYTGELFF
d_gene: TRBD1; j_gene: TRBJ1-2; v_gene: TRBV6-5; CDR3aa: CASSTRQGHGYTF
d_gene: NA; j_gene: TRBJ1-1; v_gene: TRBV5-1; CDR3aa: CASSTGGRMPTEAFF
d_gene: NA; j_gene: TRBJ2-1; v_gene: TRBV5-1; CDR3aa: CASSPLDAYNEQFF
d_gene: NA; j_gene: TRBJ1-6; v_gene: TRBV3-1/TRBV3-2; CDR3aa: CASSPRGNNSPLHF
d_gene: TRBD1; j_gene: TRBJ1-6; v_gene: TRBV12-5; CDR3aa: CASGLVTGSSYNSPLHF
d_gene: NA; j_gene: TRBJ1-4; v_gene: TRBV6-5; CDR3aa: CASRDDRSNEKLFF
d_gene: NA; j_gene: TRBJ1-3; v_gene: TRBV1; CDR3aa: CTSSQEGSRGSGNTIYF
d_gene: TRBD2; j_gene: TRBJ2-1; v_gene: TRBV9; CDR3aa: CASSRLGLAGLNEQFF
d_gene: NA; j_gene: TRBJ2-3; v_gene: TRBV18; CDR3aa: CASSPRTGDPDTQYF
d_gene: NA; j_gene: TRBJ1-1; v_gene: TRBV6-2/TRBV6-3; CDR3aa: CASSYVMDTEAFF
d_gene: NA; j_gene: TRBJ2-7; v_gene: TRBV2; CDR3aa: CASSVESARFYEQYF
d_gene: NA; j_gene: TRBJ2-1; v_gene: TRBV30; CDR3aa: CAWSPGGPQGNEQFF
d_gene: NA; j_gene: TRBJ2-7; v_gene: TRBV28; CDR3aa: CASSSPRAVYSYEQYF
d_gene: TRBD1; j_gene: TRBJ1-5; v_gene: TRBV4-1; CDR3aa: CASSQASGGNQPQHF
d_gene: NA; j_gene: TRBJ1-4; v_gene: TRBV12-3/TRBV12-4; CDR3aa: CASSFSGEKLFF
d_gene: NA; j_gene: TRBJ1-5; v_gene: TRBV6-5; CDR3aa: CASSYLSGRNQPQHF
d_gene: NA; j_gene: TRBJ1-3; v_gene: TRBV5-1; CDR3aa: CASSPSPGNTIYF
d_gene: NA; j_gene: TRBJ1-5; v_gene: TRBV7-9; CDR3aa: CASSLSGDQPQHF
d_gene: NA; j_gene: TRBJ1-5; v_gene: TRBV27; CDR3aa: CASSLYFHSGGNQPQHF
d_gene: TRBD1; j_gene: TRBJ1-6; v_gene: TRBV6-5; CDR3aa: CASGRGYSPLHF
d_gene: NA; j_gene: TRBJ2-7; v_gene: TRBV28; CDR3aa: CASTSHVSYEQYF
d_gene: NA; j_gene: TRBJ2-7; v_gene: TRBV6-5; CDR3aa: CASSYRDRPYEQYF
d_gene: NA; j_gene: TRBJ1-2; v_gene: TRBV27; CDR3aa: CASSLSPQHYGYTF
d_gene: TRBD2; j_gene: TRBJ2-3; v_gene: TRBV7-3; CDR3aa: CASSRTSGGSWRADTQYF
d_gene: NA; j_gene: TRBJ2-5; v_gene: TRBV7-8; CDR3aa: CASSDRAGTQYF
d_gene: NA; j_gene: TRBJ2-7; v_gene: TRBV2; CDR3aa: CASRGLSSYEQYF
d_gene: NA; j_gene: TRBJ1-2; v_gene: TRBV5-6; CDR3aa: CASSLAGNYGYTF
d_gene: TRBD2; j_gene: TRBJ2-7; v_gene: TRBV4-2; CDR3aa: CASSLSQRGINEQYF
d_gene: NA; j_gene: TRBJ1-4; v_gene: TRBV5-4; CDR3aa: CASSQDSDNEKLFF
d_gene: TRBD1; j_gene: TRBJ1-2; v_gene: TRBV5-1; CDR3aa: CASSPEGTGAYGYTF
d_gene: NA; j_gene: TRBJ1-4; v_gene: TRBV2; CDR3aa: CASEGSFSNEKLFF
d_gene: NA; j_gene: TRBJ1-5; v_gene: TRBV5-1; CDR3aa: CASSLDWGGNQPQHF
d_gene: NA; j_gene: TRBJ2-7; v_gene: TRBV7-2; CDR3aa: CASSFQDSYEQYF
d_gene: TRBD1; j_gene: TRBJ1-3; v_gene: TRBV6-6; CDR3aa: CASRSGTGGHTIYF
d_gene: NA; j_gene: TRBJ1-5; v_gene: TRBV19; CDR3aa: CASSIQSNQPQHF
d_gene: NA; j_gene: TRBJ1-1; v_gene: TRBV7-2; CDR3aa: CASSYAGVNTEAFF
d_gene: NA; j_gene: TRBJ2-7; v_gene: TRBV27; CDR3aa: CASSILGNEQYF
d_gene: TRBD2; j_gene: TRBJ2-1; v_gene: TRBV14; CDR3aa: CASSRTSGGASQFF
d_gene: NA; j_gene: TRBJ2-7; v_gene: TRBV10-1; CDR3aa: CARRVGSLVEQYF
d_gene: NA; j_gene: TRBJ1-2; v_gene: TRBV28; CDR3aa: CASSQTDSTYGYTF
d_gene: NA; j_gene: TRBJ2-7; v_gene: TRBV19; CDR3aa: CASSAGTYEQYF
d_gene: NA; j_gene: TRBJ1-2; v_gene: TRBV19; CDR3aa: CASSPRSRQDTNYGYTF